A selection of T cell receptor beta chains follows, all from one sample in a study of cytomegalovirus exposure and HLA in healthy donors. Sequenced by immunoSEQ multiplex PCR; TCRdb stores in-frame clones only, minus some. The sample contains some 150,000 clones, roughly 90% of which appear only once. Sequencing was carried out using PBMCs. The receptors here all came from a man between 18 and 35 years old in good health and CMV-seropositive. Each CDR3 is given with its conserved first and last residue. The order of the fields is clone size, J gene, V gene, D gene, CDR3 DNA, CDR3 protein. D genes are given only for firm matches. The listing skips clone size in some rows; elsewhere it reads once, few, many or a size class.

abundance: few
j_gene: TRBJ1-1
v_gene: TRBV6-1
d_gene: -
CDR3nt: TGTGCCAGCAGACTAACCGTGAACACTGAAGCTTTCTTT
CDR3aa: CASRLTVNTEAFF

abundance: -
j_gene: TRBJ1-5
v_gene: TRBV14
d_gene: TRBD1
CDR3nt: TGTGCCAGCAGCATCCGCTGGTTCCGGGACAGGAATCAGCCCCAGCATTTT
CDR3aa: CASSIRWFRDRNQPQHF

abundance: -
j_gene: TRBJ2-3
v_gene: TRBV9
d_gene: -
CDR3nt: TGTGCCAGCAGCGTAGCTTCGAGTTCCGATACGCAGTATTTT
CDR3aa: CASSVASSSDTQYF

abundance: -
j_gene: TRBJ2-7
v_gene: TRBV27
d_gene: -
CDR3nt: TGTGCCAGCAGTTTAAAGGAGGGGCAGAATTACGAGCAGTACTTC
CDR3aa: CASSLKEGQNYEQYF

abundance: -
j_gene: TRBJ1-5
v_gene: TRBV5-6
d_gene: TRBD1
CDR3nt: TGTGCCAGCAGCTTGGGATTTTACCGGGACAGCCCCATCGAAGCCCAGCATTTT
CDR3aa: CASSLGFYRDSPIEAQHF

abundance: -
j_gene: TRBJ2-5
v_gene: TRBV5-4
d_gene: -
CDR3nt: TGTGCCAGCGCCGCAGGGACTCAAGAGACCCAGTACTTC
CDR3aa: CASAAGTQETQYF

abundance: -
j_gene: TRBJ2-3
v_gene: TRBV7-3
d_gene: -
CDR3nt: TGTGCCAGCAGTCCGGGACGGAGGGGCACAGATACGCAGTATTTT
CDR3aa: CASSPGRRGTDTQYF

abundance: -
j_gene: TRBJ2-1
v_gene: TRBV29-1
d_gene: -
CDR3nt: TGCAGCGTGAGCTTCTACAATGAGCAGTTCTTC
CDR3aa: CSVSFYNEQFF

abundance: -
j_gene: TRBJ2-7
v_gene: TRBV11-2
d_gene: TRBD2
CDR3nt: TGTGCCAGCAGCTCAGTCCCCTTTAGCGGGGGGTCAAACTACGAGCAGTACTTC
CDR3aa: CASSSVPFSGGSNYEQYF

abundance: -
j_gene: TRBJ1-3
v_gene: TRBV6-4
d_gene: TRBD1
CDR3nt: TGTGCCAGCAGTGACTCACAGGGGACAAGTTCTGGAAACACCATATATTTT
CDR3aa: CASSDSQGTSSGNTIYF

abundance: once
j_gene: TRBJ2-5
v_gene: TRBV2
d_gene: TRBD1
CDR3nt: TGTGCCAGCAGAGCCTTGGGACAGGTGGCTCAAGAGACCCAGTACTTC
CDR3aa: CASRALGQVAQETQYF

abundance: -
j_gene: TRBJ1-1
v_gene: TRBV4-1
d_gene: TRBD1
CDR3nt: TGCGCCAGCAGCCAGGTACAGGGGGTAATCCCCGAAGCTTTCTTT
CDR3aa: CASSQVQGVIPEAFF

abundance: -
j_gene: TRBJ2-7
v_gene: TRBV28
d_gene: -
CDR3nt: TGTGCCAGTTTTGAGGGCACCTCCTACGAGCAGTACTTC
CDR3aa: CASFEGTSYEQYF

abundance: -
j_gene: TRBJ2-3
v_gene: TRBV2
d_gene: TRBD1
CDR3nt: TGTGCCAGCAGTGAGGCAAGGGACAGCCAATACACAGATACGCAGTATTTT
CDR3aa: CASSEARDSQYTDTQYF

abundance: -
j_gene: TRBJ1-1
v_gene: TRBV10-1
d_gene: -
CDR3nt: TGCGCCAGCAGTCCGAGGGGAGGAGCGGGCACTGAAGCTTTCTTT
CDR3aa: CASSPRGGAGTEAFF

abundance: -
j_gene: TRBJ2-1
v_gene: TRBV2
d_gene: -
CDR3nt: TGTGCCAGCAGTGTAGGCCTCCAGCGCAATGAGCAGTTCTTC
CDR3aa: CASSVGLQRNEQFF

abundance: -
j_gene: TRBJ1-3
v_gene: TRBV5-4
d_gene: -
CDR3nt: TGTGCCAGCAGCTTGTGGTTGTCGGGGTCTGCTGGAAACACCATATATTTT
CDR3aa: CASSLWLSGSAGNTIYF

abundance: -
j_gene: TRBJ2-1
v_gene: TRBV7-6
d_gene: TRBD2
CDR3nt: TGTGCCAGCAGCTCAGGACTAGCGGGAAGCTCCTACAATGAGCAGTTCTTC
CDR3aa: CASSSGLAGSSYNEQFF

abundance: few
j_gene: TRBJ2-1
v_gene: TRBV6-1
d_gene: TRBD1
CDR3nt: TGTGCCAGCACCTTCGAAGGACAGGGGGCGAATGAGCAGTTCTTC
CDR3aa: CASTFEGQGANEQFF

abundance: -
j_gene: TRBJ1-2
v_gene: TRBV29-1
d_gene: TRBD1
CDR3nt: TGCAGCGTTGAAACAGGGGCTATCTACACCTTC
CDR3aa: CSVETGAIYTF

abundance: few
j_gene: TRBJ2-7
v_gene: TRBV28
d_gene: -
CDR3nt: TGTGCCATACAGGGGACTGGATACGAGCAGTACTTC
CDR3aa: CAIQGTGYEQYF

abundance: -
j_gene: TRBJ1-1
v_gene: TRBV5-1
d_gene: -
CDR3nt: TGCGCCAGCAGCTTGGCGTGGAGCCACACTGAAGCTTTCTTT
CDR3aa: CASSLAWSHTEAFF

abundance: -
j_gene: TRBJ1-4
v_gene: TRBV28
d_gene: -
CDR3nt: TGTGCCAGCAGTTTAGGCGGAGGGGAAAAACTGTTTTTT
CDR3aa: CASSLGGGEKLFF

abundance: -
j_gene: TRBJ1-1
v_gene: TRBV29-1
d_gene: -
CDR3nt: TGCAGCGTTGGTGGGGCCAACACTGAAGCTTTCTTT
CDR3aa: CSVGGANTEAFF

abundance: -
j_gene: TRBJ2-1
v_gene: TRBV19
d_gene: TRBD2
CDR3nt: TGTGCCAGTACCCCGACTAGCGGATCCTACAATGAGCAGTTCTTC
CDR3aa: CASTPTSGSYNEQFF

abundance: -
j_gene: TRBJ1-5
v_gene: TRBV2
d_gene: TRBD1
CDR3nt: TGTGCCAGCAGTGGGGGGACAGTAGTAGATCAGCCCCAGCATTTT
CDR3aa: CASSGGTVVDQPQHF

abundance: -
j_gene: TRBJ2-3
v_gene: TRBV18
d_gene: TRBD1
CDR3nt: TGTGCCAGCTCACCGCCCCGGACAGGGAGCACAGATACGCAGTATTTT
CDR3aa: CASSPPRTGSTDTQYF

abundance: -
j_gene: TRBJ1-1
v_gene: TRBV18
d_gene: -
CDR3nt: TGTGCCAGCTCACCGATGGACGGGGGAACTGAAGCTTTCTTT
CDR3aa: CASSPMDGGTEAFF

abundance: -
j_gene: TRBJ1-2
v_gene: TRBV18
d_gene: -
CDR3nt: TGTGCCAGCTCACCGGTGACGAGAGGCCAGTATGGCTACACCTTC
CDR3aa: CASSPVTRGQYGYTF

abundance: few
j_gene: TRBJ1-2
v_gene: TRBV7-9
d_gene: -
CDR3nt: TGTGCCAGCAGCTTATTGGGGGGAGCCTATGGCTACACCTTC
CDR3aa: CASSLLGGAYGYTF

abundance: once
j_gene: TRBJ1-3
v_gene: TRBV5-6
d_gene: -
CDR3nt: TGTGCCAGCAGCTTGGGGACTTCTGGAAACACCATATATTTT
CDR3aa: CASSLGTSGNTIYF

abundance: -
j_gene: TRBJ1-1
v_gene: TRBV9
d_gene: TRBD1
CDR3nt: TGTGCCAGCAGCCTTCCGGGACAGGGAGCTGAAGCTTTCTTT
CDR3aa: CASSLPGQGAEAFF

abundance: -
j_gene: TRBJ1-2
v_gene: TRBV6-1
d_gene: -
CDR3nt: TGTGCCAGCAGTGAAGGTAGCCAGTCGGACACCTTC
CDR3aa: CASSEGSQSDTF

abundance: -
j_gene: TRBJ1-2
v_gene: TRBV4-2
d_gene: -
CDR3nt: TGTGCCAGCAGCCAAGATTCCCCGATAGTAGCTAACTATGGCTACACCTTC
CDR3aa: CASSQDSPIVANYGYTF

abundance: -
j_gene: TRBJ2-5
v_gene: TRBV5-1
d_gene: -
CDR3nt: TGCGCCAGCAGCCCCCTCGGGGGAGGCGAGACCCAGTACTTC
CDR3aa: CASSPLGGGETQYF

abundance: -
j_gene: TRBJ1-6
v_gene: TRBV28
d_gene: -
CDR3nt: TGTGCCAGCTTAAACCGGGACAATGGCTCACCCCTCCACTTT
CDR3aa: CASLNRDNGSPLHF

abundance: -
j_gene: TRBJ1-2
v_gene: TRBV5-4
d_gene: -
CDR3nt: TGTGCCAGCAGCTTGGAGCCGGACAGAAAAGTCTATGGCTACACCTTC
CDR3aa: CASSLEPDRKVYGYTF

abundance: -
j_gene: TRBJ1-1
v_gene: TRBV2
d_gene: -
CDR3nt: TGTGCCTCCGGAGGGATTGAAGCTTTCTTT
CDR3aa: CASGGIEAFF

abundance: -
j_gene: TRBJ2-2
v_gene: TRBV30
d_gene: -
CDR3nt: TGTGCCTGGAGTGAAGGACTCAACACCGGGGAGCTGTTTTTT
CDR3aa: CAWSEGLNTGELFF

abundance: -
j_gene: TRBJ2-3
v_gene: TRBV10-1
d_gene: -
CDR3nt: TGCGCCAGCAGTGCTGGACAGACCTCAGATACGCAGTATTTT
CDR3aa: CASSAGQTSDTQYF

abundance: -
j_gene: TRBJ2-1
v_gene: TRBV6-5
d_gene: -
CDR3nt: TGTGCCAGCGGTAGCGTGGCCTCCTACAATGAGCAGTTCTTC
CDR3aa: CASGSVASYNEQFF

abundance: -
j_gene: TRBJ2-1
v_gene: TRBV5-1
d_gene: TRBD1
CDR3nt: TGCGCCAGCAGCCAACAGGGGTTTTCCTACAATGAGCAGTTCTTC
CDR3aa: CASSQQGFSYNEQFF

abundance: -
j_gene: TRBJ2-7
v_gene: TRBV11-2
d_gene: -
CDR3nt: TGTGCCAGCAGCTTAGCGGGGGGCCTTGCTGGCGAGCAGTACTTC
CDR3aa: CASSLAGGLAGEQYF

abundance: -
j_gene: TRBJ2-5
v_gene: TRBV27
d_gene: -
CDR3nt: TGTGCCAGCAGTCCCCTTACAGGTTGGGAGACCCAGTACTTC
CDR3aa: CASSPLTGWETQYF

abundance: -
j_gene: TRBJ2-2
v_gene: TRBV4-2
d_gene: -
CDR3nt: TGTGCCAGCAGCCTCTCTCCGGGACAACAACTGAACACCGGGGAGCTGTTTTTT
CDR3aa: CASSLSPGQQLNTGELFF

abundance: -
j_gene: TRBJ2-5
v_gene: TRBV5-6
d_gene: TRBD2
CDR3nt: TGTGCCAGCAGCCCAGCTAGCGGAATGGAGACCCAGTACTTC
CDR3aa: CASSPASGMETQYF

abundance: -
j_gene: TRBJ1-2
v_gene: TRBV19
d_gene: -
CDR3nt: TGTGCCAGTAGTATAAGGCAGGGTTACGGCTACACCTTC
CDR3aa: CASSIRQGYGYTF

abundance: -
j_gene: TRBJ1-3
v_gene: TRBV10-3
d_gene: -
CDR3nt: TGTGCCATCAGTGCTTCTTATGGAAACACCATATATTTT
CDR3aa: CAISASYGNTIYF

abundance: -
j_gene: TRBJ2-7
v_gene: TRBV5-1
d_gene: TRBD1
CDR3nt: TGCGCCAGCAGCTTGGGCGGGACAGGCTACGAGCAGTACTTC
CDR3aa: CASSLGGTGYEQYF

abundance: -
j_gene: TRBJ1-5
v_gene: TRBV7-5
d_gene: -
CDR3nt: TGTGCCAGAAATAGAGGGCTCGTAAATCAGCCCCAGCATTTT
CDR3aa: CARNRGLVNQPQHF

abundance: -
j_gene: TRBJ2-3
v_gene: TRBV28
d_gene: TRBD1
CDR3nt: TGTGCCAGCAGAACAGGGGTGGGCACAGATACGCAGTATTTT
CDR3aa: CASRTGVGTDTQYF

abundance: -
j_gene: TRBJ1-3
v_gene: TRBV11-2
d_gene: TRBD1
CDR3nt: TGTGCCAGCCGGCGGAGTACGGGGACAGCCTCTGGAAACACCATATATTTT
CDR3aa: CASRRSTGTASGNTIYF